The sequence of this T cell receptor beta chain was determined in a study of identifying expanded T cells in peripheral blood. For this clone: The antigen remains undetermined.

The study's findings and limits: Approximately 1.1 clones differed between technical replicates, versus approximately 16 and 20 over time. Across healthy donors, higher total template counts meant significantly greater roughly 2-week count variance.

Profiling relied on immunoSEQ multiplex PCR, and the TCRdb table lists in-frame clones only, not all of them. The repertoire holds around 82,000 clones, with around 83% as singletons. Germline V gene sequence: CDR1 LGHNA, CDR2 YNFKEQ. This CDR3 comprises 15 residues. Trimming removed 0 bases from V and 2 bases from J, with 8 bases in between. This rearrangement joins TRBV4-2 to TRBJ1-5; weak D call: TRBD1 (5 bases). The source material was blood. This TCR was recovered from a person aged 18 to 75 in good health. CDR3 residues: CASSQDGAGNQPQHF. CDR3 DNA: TGTGCCAGCAGCCAAGACGGGGCCGGCAATCAGCCCCAGCATTTT.